Presented here are 15 T cell receptor beta chains from one specimen sequenced in a study of blood T cell repertoires in COVID-19. Libraries were prepared by immunoSEQ multiplex PCR; TCRdb keeps only in-frame clonotypes and omits some of them. Of about 150,000 clones in the sample, around 86% were seen once. Specimen: peripheral blood. These receptors all come from a man of 80 years or more with acute or convalescent COVID-19.

This rearrangement joins TRBV25-1 to TRBJ1-3, with D possibly TRBD1 on 5 matching bases. The CDR3 has 13 amino acids. V gave up 8 bases and J gave up 0 bases, with 8 bases separating them. Germline assignment: CDR1 MGHDK and CDR2 SYGVNS. Here the CDR3 DNA reads TGTGCCAGCGGCAGGGACTCTGGAAACACCATATATTTT. It translates to CASGRDSGNTIYF. The whole variable domain, filled in from reference TRBV25-1 and TRBJ1-3, reads EADIYQTPRYLVIGTGKKITLECSQTMGHDKMYWYQQDPGMELHLIHYSYGVNSTEKGDLSSESTVSRIRTEHFPLTLESARPSHTSQYLCASGRDSGNTIYFGEGSWLTVV.

V gene TRBV24-1 combines with J gene TRBJ2-5, with D possibly TRBD2 on 6 matching bases. The CDR3 has 16 residues. V was cut by 0 bases and J by 3 bases, with 13 bases left in between. Germline assignment: CDR1 KGHDR and CDR2 SFDVKD. CDR3 amino acids: CATSDLRAGLKETQYF. The CDR3, as DNA: TGTGCCACCAGTGATTTGCGAGCGGGCTTAAAAGAGACCCAGTACTTC.

The chain has TRBV13 and TRBJ2-7; TRBD1 agrees at 7 bases. The CDR3 contains 14 residues. CDR1 and CDR2 (germline): PRHDT, FYEKMQ (reference sequence). V trimming: 4 bases; J trimming: 2 bases; junction bases outside the gene matches: 5. The chain's CDR3 is CASSSTGRAYEQYF. The CDR3 DNA is TGTGCCAGCAGCTCGACAGGGAGAGCCTACGAGCAGTACTTC.

This clone was detected only a few times. The CDR3 spells CASSLQAANSPLHF. CDR3 bases: TGTGCCAGCAGTTTACAGGCCGCTAATTCACCCCTCCACTTT. V gene TRBV28 combines with J gene TRBJ1-6; D gene unclear. This CDR3 comprises 14 residues. Trimming cost V 2 bases and J 6 bases, with 8 bases left between them. The V gene's germline CDR1 is MDHEN and CDR2 SYDVKM.

This chain connects TRBV5-1 to TRBJ1-1; a possible D gene is TRBD1 (5 bases). Between the trimmed V and J ends, which lost 5 bases and 3 bases, there was a span of 17 bases. Per the germline V gene, CDR1 is SGHRS and CDR2 is YFSETQ. This CDR3 has 15 residues. The CDR3 coding sequence is TGCGCCAGCAGGGGGGGTTCCGACTTTCACACTGAAGCTTTCTTT. It translates to CASRGGSDFHTEAFF.

The J gene is TRBJ2-1, the V gene TRBV19; D is perhaps TRBD1 (5 bases). V was shortened by 3 bases and J by 0 bases, with 15 bases between the two germline ends. From germline, CDR1 is LNHDA and CDR2 SQIVND (reference sequence). This CDR3 is built from 17 residues. This CDR3 reads CASSIDTGHSSYNEQFF. CDR3 nucleotides: TGTGCCAGTAGTATCGACACAGGACACAGCTCCTACAATGAGCAGTTCTTC.

This clone was found once. The chain is built from TRBV7-2 and TRBJ2-4; D may be TRBD2 (6 bases). The CDR3 loop spans 14 amino acids. V shed 4 bases and J shed 8 bases, with 15 bases lying between them. CDR1 is SGHTA, CDR2 FQGNSA, per germline. The CDR3 loop is CASSYNRWGDIQYF. CDR3 bases: TGTGCCAGCAGCTATAATCGATGGGGGGACATTCAGTACTTC.

This clone was observed a single time. The rearrangement links TRBV19 to TRBJ1-2, with TRBD1 identical over 8 bases. V lost 4 bases, J lost 8 bases, and 9 bases stayed unmatched. The CDR3 is 14 residues long. CDR1 LNHDA and CDR2 SQIVND come from the germline V gene (reference sequence). CDR3 sequence (DNA): TGTGCCAGTAGTAAGGTCAGACAGGGGAGCGGCTACACCTTC. Its translation is CASSKVRQGSGYTF.

V is TRBV6-2 or TRBV6-3 and J is TRBJ2-3; 11 nucleotides line up with TRBD2. Trimming took 4 bases from V and 4 from J; bases not matched to a gene: 10. In germline, CDR1 is MNHEY, CDR2 SVGEGT. The CDR3 extends over 17 amino acids. CDR3 residues: CASSSPRLAGTPDTQYF. For the CDR3, the DNA is TGTGCCAGCAGTTCCCCGCGACTAGCGGGAACCCCAGATACGCAGTATTTT.

The chain carries TRBV19 and TRBJ2-3; a possible D gene is TRBD2 (5 bases). The CDR3 is 15 residues long. V shed 6 bases and J shed 6 bases, with 19 bases lying between them. Per germline, CDR1 LNHDA and CDR2 SQIVND (reference sequence). CDR3 DNA: TGTGCCAGTAGCCTCCAGGCGGGCGATCTCGATACGCAGTATTTT. This translates into CASSLQAGDLDTQYF. The variable domain in full, with the rest retrieved from reference TRBV19 and TRBJ2-3, is DGGITQSPKYLFRKEGQNVTLSCEQNLNHDAMYWYRQDPGQGLRLIYYSQIVNDFQKGDIAEGYSVSREKKESFPLTVTSAQKNPTAFYLCASSLQAGDLDTQYFGPGTRLTVL.

CDR3 sequence reads: CASSLRGEKLFF. The CDR3 region has the DNA TGTGCCAGCAGCTTGAGGGGTGAAAAACTGTTTTTT. The gene calls are TRBV5-6 and TRBJ1-4, with D perhaps TRBD1 (5 bases). V dropped 1 base and J dropped 7 bases, with 5 bases sitting between them. The CDR3 is 12 residues long. Germline V gives CDR1 SGHDT, CDR2 YYEEEE. The whole variable domain, remainder taken from reference TRBV5-6 and TRBJ1-4, is DAGVTQSPTHLIKTRGQQVTLRCSPKSGHDTVSWYQQALGQGPQFIFQYYEEEERQRGNFPDRFSGHQFPNYSSELNVNALLLGDSALYLCASSLRGEKLFFGSGTQLSVL.

As to this clone: This may be a read error, as it is one base from a much larger clone. The V and J genes are TRBV5-1 and TRBJ1-1; D may be TRBD1 (6 bases). Deletions cut 3 bases from V and 1 base from J, with 7 bases between. CDR3 length: 13 residues. The germline V gene encodes CDR1 SGHRS and CDR2 YFSETQ. The CDR3 sequence: CASSSGQNTEAFF. The CDR3 coding sequence is TGCGCCAGCAGCTCGGGACAGAACACTGAAGCTTTCTTT.

The chain uses TRBV6-5 and TRBJ1-2; 7 nucleotides align to TRBD1. From germline, CDR1 is MNHEY and CDR2 SVGAGI. The length of the CDR3 is 14 residues. The V gene end was trimmed by 7 bases and the J gene end by 7 bases; junction bases not matched to a gene: 12. The CDR3 bases are TGTGCCAGCAACTCCAAGACAGGGATGGCTGGCTACACCTTC. Translation: CASNSKTGMAGYTF.

This clone was counted a few times. V usage is TRBV19 and J usage is TRBJ1-2; D perhaps matches TRBD1 (6 bases). Trimming left V 5 bases short and J 4 bases short, with 8 bases between. The CDR3 extends over 12 amino acids. Germline-derived CDR1 and CDR2 are LNHDA and SQIVND (reference sequence). The CDR3 reads CASSGQRYGYTF. The CDR3, as DNA: TGTGCCAGTAGTGGACAGCGCTATGGCTACACCTTC. The full variable domain, in which reference TRBV19 and TRBJ1-2 provide the parts outside the CDR3, is DGGITQSPKYLFRKEGQNVTLSCEQNLNHDAMYWYRQDPGQGLRLIYYSQIVNDFQKGDIAEGYSVSREKKESFPLTVTSAQKNPTAFYLCASSGQRYGYTFGSGTRLTVV.

This clone is a singleton in its sample. The chain has TRBV7-6 and TRBJ2-2; 7 bases line up with TRBD2. J gave up 4 bases and V 3 bases, and 8 bases lay outside the gene matches. The germline CDR1 and CDR2 sequences are SGHVS and FNYEAQ. The CDR3 totals 16 residues. The CDR3 region is CASSLESGALTGELFF. CDR3 sequence (DNA): TGTGCCAGCAGCTTGGAGAGCGGGGCTCTCACCGGGGAGCTGTTTTTT. The variable domain in full, completed from reference TRBV7-6 and TRBJ2-2, reads GAGVSQSPRYKVTKRGQDVALRCDPISGHVSLYWYRQALGQGPEFLTYFNYEAQQDKSGLPNDRFSAERPEGSISTLTIQRTEQRDSAMYRCASSLESGALTGELFFGEGSRLTVL.